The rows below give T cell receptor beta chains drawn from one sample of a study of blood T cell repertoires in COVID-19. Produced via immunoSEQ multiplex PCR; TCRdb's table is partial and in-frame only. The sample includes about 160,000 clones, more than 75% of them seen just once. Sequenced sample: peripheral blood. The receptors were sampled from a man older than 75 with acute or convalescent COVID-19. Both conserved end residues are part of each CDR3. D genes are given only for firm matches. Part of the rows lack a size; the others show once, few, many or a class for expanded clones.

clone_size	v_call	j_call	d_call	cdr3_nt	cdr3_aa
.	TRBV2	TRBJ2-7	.	TGTGCCAGCACCGTGCAGGGTGACGAGCAGTACTTC	CASTVQGDEQYF
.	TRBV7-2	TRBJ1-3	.	TGTGCCAGCAGCTTTGGCGGGACGACAGCTGGAAACACCATATATTTT	CASSFGGTTAGNTIYF
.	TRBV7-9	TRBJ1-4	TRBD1	TGTGCCAGCAGCTTAAAGACAGGGGAAAATGAAAAACTGTTTTTT	CASSLKTGENEKLFF
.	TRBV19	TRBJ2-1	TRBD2	TGTGCCAGTAGTTGGGCTAGCGGGGGACAGCAGTTCTTC	CASSWASGGQQFF
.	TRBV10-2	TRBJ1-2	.	TGCGCCAGCAGCCTGGACGGGGGGCTTTACGGCTACACCTTC	CASSLDGGLYGYTF
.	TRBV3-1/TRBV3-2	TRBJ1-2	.	TGTGCCAGCAGCCCCGGGGGGGTAAGCTATGGCTACACCTTC	CASSPGGVSYGYTF
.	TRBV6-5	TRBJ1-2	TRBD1	TGTGCCAGCGGTTGGGGGAGGGACAGGGTTTCCTATGGCTACACCTTC	CASGWGRDRVSYGYTF
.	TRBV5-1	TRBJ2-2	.	TGCGCCAGCAGCTTTGGTGAGGTAGGCGGGACGAACACCGGGGAGCTGTTTTTT	CASSFGEVGGTNTGELFF
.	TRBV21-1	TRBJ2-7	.	TGTGCCAGCAGCAATAAGGGGGTTCCCTACGAGCAGTACTTC	CASSNKGVPYEQYF
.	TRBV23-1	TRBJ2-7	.	TGCGCCAGCAGTCGTGGAGGGCCAAGAGTAACGAGCTCCTACGAGCAGTACTTC	CASSRGGPRVTSSYEQYF
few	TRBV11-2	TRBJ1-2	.	TGTGCCAGCAGCTTAACGGACACCATCTATGGCTACACCTTC	CASSLTDTIYGYTF
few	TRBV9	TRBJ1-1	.	TGTGCCAGCAGCGTATCAGGGACTAACACTGAAGCTTTCTTT	CASSVSGTNTEAFF
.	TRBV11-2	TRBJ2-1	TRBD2	TGTGCCAGCAGGGCTAGCGGGAGGGCCAAGGGTGAGCAGTTCTTC	CASRASGRAKGEQFF
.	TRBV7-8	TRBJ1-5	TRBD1	TGTGCCAGCAGCATCAGGACAGGGGTAACGAGTCAGCCCCAGCATTTT	CASSIRTGVTSQPQHF
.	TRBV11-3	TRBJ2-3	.	TGTGCCAGCAGCTTAGGATCCAGCGGGCCTTCCACAGATACGCAGTATTTT	CASSLGSSGPSTDTQYF
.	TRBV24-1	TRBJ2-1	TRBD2	TGTGCCACCAGTGACCCGGGACTAGCGGGAAACAATGAGCAGTTCTTC	CATSDPGLAGNNEQFF
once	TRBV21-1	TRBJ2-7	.	TGTGCCAGCAGCATACCAGCGGGAGAGGTCTGCGAGCAGTACTTC	CASSIPAGEVCEQYF
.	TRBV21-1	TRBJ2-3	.	TGTGCCAGCAGCAAAAGGCTTGGGACTAGCGGCACAGATACGCAGTATTTT	CASSKRLGTSGTDTQYF
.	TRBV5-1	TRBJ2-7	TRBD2	TGCGCCAGCAGCCCAACTAGCGGGACTACACCTGCCTCCTACGAGCAGTACTTC	CASSPTSGTTPASYEQYF
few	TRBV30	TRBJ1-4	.	TGTGCCTGGATGGACGGGCCGCGGGGGGGTGAAAAACTGTTTTTT	CAWMDGPRGGEKLFF
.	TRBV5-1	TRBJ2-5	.	TGCGCCAGCAGCTTGGCCGGAGGGGCTCCCACGAAGACCCAGTACTTC	CASSLAGGAPTKTQYF
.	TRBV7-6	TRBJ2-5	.	TGTGCCAGCAGCTTAGGGTCGGAGGAGACCCAGTACTTC	CASSLGSEETQYF
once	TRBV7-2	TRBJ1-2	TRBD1	TGTGCCAGCAGCTACGGGACAGGGAACTATGGCTACACCTTC	CASSYGTGNYGYTF
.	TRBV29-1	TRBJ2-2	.	TGCAGCGTTGTGCGCGGGACCGGGGAGCTGTTTTTT	CSVVRGTGELFF
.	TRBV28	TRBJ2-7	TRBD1	TGTGCCAGCAGCAGAACCGGGACAGGGGCCTACGAGCAGTACTTC	CASSRTGTGAYEQYF
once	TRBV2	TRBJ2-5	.	TGTGCCAGCAGGTGGACAGCCCAAGAGACCCAGTACTTC	CASRWTAQETQYF
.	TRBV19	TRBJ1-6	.	TGTGCCAGCACCCACCCAGGGGCTCGTTCACCCCTCCACTTT	CASTHPGARSPLHF
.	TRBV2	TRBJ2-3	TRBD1	TGTGCCAGCAGACCTTCTACAGGGGTAACAGATACGCAGTATTTT	CASRPSTGVTDTQYF
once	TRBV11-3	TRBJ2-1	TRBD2	TGTGCCAGCAGCCTAGCGGGGGGCTCCTACAATGAGCAGTTCTTC	CASSLAGGSYNEQFF
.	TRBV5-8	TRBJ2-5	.	TGTGCCAGCACCGCGTCTAGGCGAGAGACCCAGTACTTC	CASTASRRETQYF
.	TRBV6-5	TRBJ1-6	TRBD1	TGTGCCAGCAAAGGACAGGGGGCGAGTTCACCCCTCCACTTT	CASKGQGASSPLHF
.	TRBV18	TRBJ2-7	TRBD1	TGTGCCAGCTCACCCAGAACAGGGGGCATCCACGAGCAGTACTTC	CASSPRTGGIHEQYF
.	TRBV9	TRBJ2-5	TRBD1	TGTGCCAGCACCCCGAGGCAGGGACAGGGACTAGAGACCCAGTACTTC	CASTPRQGQGLETQYF
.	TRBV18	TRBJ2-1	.	TGTGCCAGCTCACCATTAGAGAGCGGGTCCGAGCAGTTCTTC	CASSPLESGSEQFF
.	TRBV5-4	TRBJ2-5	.	TGTGCCAGCAGCTTGGCCGGAGCGAAGCAAGAGACCCAGTACTTC	CASSLAGAKQETQYF
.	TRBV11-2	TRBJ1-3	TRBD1	TGTGCCAGCAGGCCGACAGGGAATTCTGGAAACACCATATATTTT	CASRPTGNSGNTIYF